This T cell receptor (beta chain) was observed in a study of blood T cell repertoires in COVID-19. Data came from immunoSEQ multiplex PCR; TCRdb stores just in-frame clones and leaves some out. The sample records 43,000 or so clones, about 86% being singletons. This CDR3 region has 14 residues. Germline-derived CDR1 and CDR2 are SGHRS and YFSETQ. Trimming removed 4 bases from V and 13 bases from J, with 23 bases in between. This TCR was recovered from an elderly woman with acute or convalescent COVID-19. The rearrangement uses TRBV5-1 and TRBJ1-2; D is ambiguous. Sequenced input: peripheral blood. The CDR3 protein is CASSRTETIYGSTF. CDR3 bases: TGCGCCAGCAGCAGAACAGAGACCATCTATGGTTCCACCTTC.